This T cell receptor (beta chain) was observed in a study of shared clonotypes between healthy human individuals. Whole-study results and caveats: Generation probabilities of non-shared clonotypes were lower (relative to those shared by all four donors). About 5% of naive CD4 clonotypes were shared across several donors.

With respect to this clone: Its antigen is unknown.

The CDR3 has 16 residues. V lost 0 bases to trimming and J lost 8 bases; unmatched junction nucleotides: 7. Per germline, CDR1 GTSNPN and CDR2 SVGIG (reference sequence). CD45RO+ cells were combined with CCR7-negative CD45RA+ TemRA cells to form CD8 memory. Generated by immunoSEQ multiplex PCR, the TCRdb table keeps only in-frame clones and is missing some. The sample has some 700,000 clones, 90% seen once. This chain uses TRBV30 with TRBJ2-1, with 13 positions matching TRBD2. This TCR was recovered from a man between 18 and 35 years old in good health. Some clones in this sample may be carry-over from other donors' samples. Sequenced: memory CD8+ T cells from PBMCs. Subset here: CD45RO+ cells pooled with CCR7-negative TemRA cells. The CDR3 loop reads CAWSVGTSGIWDEQFF. CDR3 bases: TGTGCCTGGAGTGTTGGGACTAGCGGGATTTGGGATGAGCAGTTCTTC.